In its sample, the clone carrying this TCR beta chain was seen a few times. Its antigen is unknown. CDR1 MNHEY and CDR2 SMNVEV come from the germline V gene (reference sequence). Between the trimmed V and J ends, which lost 4 bases and 4 bases, there was a span of 16 bases. The CDR3 runs 15 residues. This sample was included in a study of CD8 T cells in ankylosing spondylitis. Study observations and caveats: Blood from ankylosing spondylitis patients appeared to carry a characteristic roughly 8-variant TCR beta motif. There were earlier reports of some motif variants in reactive arthritis synovial fluid and blood.

TCRdb analysed the 5' RACE reads with MiXCR anew, one entry per CDR3 protein. Found here are 150,000 to 200,000 distinct CDR3 sequences, approximately 16% of them singletons; the top ten hold approximately 7.6%. Sequences were obtained from blood, either unsorted or a sorted T cell fraction (not recorded which). This chain links TRBV27 with TRBJ2-5, with D perhaps matching TRBD1 (5 bases). The receptor was isolated from a male donor with ankylosing spondylitis or in good health (not recorded which). CDR3 nucleotide sequence: TGTGCCAGCAGTTACATAAGGGGTTTAGGAGAGACCCAGTACTTC. Encoded protein: CASSYIRGLGETQYF.